This TCR beta chain was identified during a study of long-term antiretroviral therapy in people with HIV. In the study overall: Sampling started about a decade before the 2015 immediate-ART recommendation.

Details on this clone: Its cognate antigen is unknown.

Each donor provided at least one pre-ART PBMC sample and at least two post-ART PBMC samples. Each participant with HIV received care in the United States. Overall study results and limits: Among HIV repertoires, CDR3 length ranges were narrower than those of controls.

Germline V gene sequence: CDR1 LGHNA, CDR2 YSLEER. This CDR3 is built from 16 residues. J gave up 6 bases and V 1 base, and 10 bases lay outside the gene matches. The assay, immunoSEQ v3.0, was run at survey level. Produced via immunoSEQ multiplex PCR; TCRdb's table is partial and in-frame only. The sample contains about 28,000 clones, 75% to 90% of which appear only once. The rearrangement links TRBV4-3 to TRBJ2-3, with 7 positions matching TRBD2. The specimen comprised unsorted PBMCs, sampled around 2.8 years after starting antiretroviral therapy. The TCR sequence derives from a man aged 25 to 40 with HIV. CDR3: CASSQGPSGPGDTQYF. CDR3 bases: TGCGCCAGCAGCCAAGGCCCTAGCGGCCCAGGGGATACGCAGTATTTT.